The clone carrying this T cell receptor (beta chain) was seen a handful of times. These data come from a study of patients and donors after allogeneic stem cell transplantation. MiXCR, applied by TCRdb to the RT-PCR reads, yields one record per CDR3 protein. The table lists 11,000 or so distinct CDR3 sequences, about 23% of them singletons. Sequenced input: blood, either unsorted or a sorted T cell fraction (not recorded which). The receptor was derived from a human donor who was either an allogeneic HSCT recipient or a stem cell or donor lymphocyte infusion donor (not recorded which). It is not recorded whose cells these are; they may come from a transplant donor.

The CDR3 reads CASSPEGGSEQYF. In DNA, the CDR3 is TGTGCCAGCAGCCCCGAGGGGGGGAGCGAGCAGTACTTC. This chain connects TRBV4-2 to TRBJ2-7; a possible D gene is TRBD2 (7 bases). The germline V gene has CDR1 LGHNA and CDR2 YNFKEQ. The CDR3 spans 13 residues. V shed 4 bases and J shed 6 bases, with 13 bases lying between them.